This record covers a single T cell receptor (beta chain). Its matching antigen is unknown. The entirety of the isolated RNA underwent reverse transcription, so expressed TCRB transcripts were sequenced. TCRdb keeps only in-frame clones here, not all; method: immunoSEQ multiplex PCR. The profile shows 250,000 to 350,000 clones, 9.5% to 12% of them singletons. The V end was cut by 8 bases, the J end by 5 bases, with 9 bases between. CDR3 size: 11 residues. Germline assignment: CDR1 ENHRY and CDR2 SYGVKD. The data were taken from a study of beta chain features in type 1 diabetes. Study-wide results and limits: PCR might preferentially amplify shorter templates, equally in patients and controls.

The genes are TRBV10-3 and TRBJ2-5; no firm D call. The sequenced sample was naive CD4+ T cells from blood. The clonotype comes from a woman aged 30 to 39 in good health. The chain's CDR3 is CAIGVGETQYF. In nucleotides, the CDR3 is TGTGCCATCGGCGTCGGGGAGACCCAGTACTTC.